This T cell receptor (beta chain) was retrieved from a study of technical replicates of blood from a few donors. CDR1 ENHRY and CDR2 SYGVKD come from the germline V gene. Trimming took 6 bases from V and 0 from J, leaving 12 bases between them. The CDR3 totals 15 residues. Profiling relied on immunoSEQ multiplex PCR, and the TCRdb table lists in-frame clones only, not all of them. The repertoire has some 77,000 clones, around 90% of them found once; the top ten carry 0.39%. This receptor was identified in a human donor in good health. The sample was T cells isolated from PBMCs. V is TRBV10-3 and J is TRBJ2-4; D uncertain. The CDR3 nucleotides read TGTGCCATCAGCGGCCAACAGATAGCCAAAAACATTCAGTACTTC. The encoded protein is CAISGQQIAKNIQYF.